This passage covers 31 T cell receptor beta chains from one sample sequenced in a study of human T cells and chemical hapten exposure (dated by TCRdb to the early 2020s). According to the study, the label for this sample's time point signals: pre-sensitization, week 0. The sample's treatment or condition label is to be understood as: therapeutic diphenylcyclopropenone sensitization with weekly scalp DPC. Libraries were constructed by RACE. Reads for this sample came from a NextSeq 500. TCRdb ran its own pipeline on the public reads, namely fastp trimming at Q25 and MiXCR clone calling, and kept in-frame beta chains. Every entry covers one CDR3 protein and lists the most common genes and DNA from its rows. Counted in this sample were fewer than 350,000 distinct CDR3 sequences; over 7.5% of them appeared once. The ten largest make up 1.2% of the sample. This specimen was whole blood, taken in connection with sensitization to the hapten diphenylcyclopropenone (DPC). The receptor source for this set is a young man with alopecia areata. Some clones in this sample may be carry-over from other donors' samples.

V is TRBV6-2 or TRBV6-3 and J is TRBJ2-1, with a tentative D call TRBD1 (7 bases). V was clipped by 7 bases and J by 7 bases, with 17 bases between them. The CDR3 runs 14 residues. Germline V gene lookup returns CDR1 MNHEY and CDR2 SVGEGT. The CDR3 bases are TGTGCCAGCACCGCACCGGCAGGGGGGAATGAGCAGTTCTTC. Translated, it gives CASTAPAGGNEQFF.

This clonotype was seen many times. The chain joins TRBV2 to TRBJ1-4; the D is unclear. This CDR3 is 13 amino acids long. Germline V lookup: CDR1 SNHLY, CDR2 FYNNEI. The V end lost 1 base, the J end lost 12 bases, and 12 bases lay between the germline ends. In nucleotides, the CDR3 is TGTGCCAGCAGTGAAGAGAGAGCCTCGGAACTGTTTTTT. Translated, it gives CASSEERASELFF.

The V and J genes are TRBV6-2 or TRBV6-3 and TRBJ2-7; D is unclear. CDR1 is MNHEY, CDR2 SVGEGT, per germline. The V end was cut by 11 bases, the J end by 3 bases, with 14 bases between. This CDR3 has 12 residues. CDR3 protein: CAVSESSYEQYF. CDR3 bases: TGTGCCGTGAGTGAATCCAGCTACGAGCAGTACTTC.

This clonotype came up a few times. The chain is built from TRBV6-5 and TRBJ1-5; D is perhaps TRBD1 (6 bases). The germline CDR1 and CDR2 sequences are MNHEY and SVGAGI. The CDR3 runs 14 residues. The germline V and J ends were trimmed by 2 bases and 4 bases, with 9 bases remaining between them. The CDR3 loop is CASSYRGGNQPQHF. DNA for the CDR3: TGTGCCAGCAGTTACAGAGGGGGAAATCAGCCCCAGCATTTT.

This clonotype was observed at least ten times. The chain employs TRBV9 and TRBJ2-1, with 9 bases matching TRBD2. The V gene end was trimmed by 3 bases and the J gene end by 4 bases; junction bases not matched to a gene: 5. CDR3 length: 15 amino acids. Germline CDR1 SGDLS, CDR2 YYNGEE. CDR3 sequence (DNA): TGTGCCAGCAGCGGCGGACTAGCGATGTACAATGAGCAGTTCTTC. Translating it yields CASSGGLAMYNEQFF.

This clonotype showed up many times. The DNA of the CDR3 is TGCAGTGCCTTGACTGGGACACTTTACAATGAGCAGTTCTTC. It is translated as CSALTGTLYNEQFF. This sequence joins TRBV20-1 and TRBJ2-1; tentatively, D is TRBD1 (6 bases). This CDR3 has 14 residues. V shed 6 bases and J shed 4 bases, with 16 bases lying between them. Germline lookup yields CDR1 DFQATT and CDR2 SNEGSKA (reference sequence).

V gene TRBV20-1 combines with J gene TRBJ2-3; no firm D call. Germline V lookup: CDR1 DFQATT, CDR2 SNEGSKA (reference sequence). The V and J ends lost 0 bases and 7 bases respectively, with 5 bases between them. The CDR3 contains 11 residues. The CDR3 DNA sequence: TGCAGTGCTAGAGATCGGCATACGCAGTATTTT. Protein sequence: CSARDRHTQYF.

CDR3 bases: TGTGCCAGCAGCCGACTTCCAACTTACGAGCAGTACGTC. It codes for CASSRLPTYEQYV. The chain is built from TRBV7-2 and TRBJ2-7; D gene uncertain. The germline V gene encodes CDR1 SGHTA and CDR2 FQGNSA. Trimming shortened V by 5 bases and J by 4 bases, and 12 bases separated the two germline ends. This CDR3 is built from 13 residues.

The chain couples TRBV9 to TRBJ2-5; perhaps TRBD2 as D (5 bases). This CDR3 is built from 14 residues. Trimming left V 4 bases short and J 3 bases short, with 13 bases between. The germline V gene has CDR1 SGDLS and CDR2 YYNGEE. The CDR3 reads CASSPRLQKETQYF. The CDR3, as DNA: TGTGCCAGCAGCCCACGACTACAGAAAGAGACCCAGTACTTC.

This clonotype was counted a few times. The gene calls are TRBV6-2 or TRBV6-3 and TRBJ2-1; 8 bases map to TRBD2. Germline CDR1 and CDR2: MNHEY and SVGEGT. The length of the CDR3 is 16 residues. V shed 8 bases, J shed 4 bases, and the junction held 13 bases outside the gene matches. CDR3 residues: CASDEASSGSYNEQFF. The CDR3 DNA follows: TGTGCCAGCGACGAAGCCTCTAGCGGGTCATACAATGAGCAGTTCTTC.

V usage is TRBV3-1 and J usage is TRBJ1-1; D not certain. CDR3 length equals 15 residues. In germline, CDR1 is LGHDT, CDR2 YNNKEL (reference sequence). V was trimmed by 2 bases and J by 3 bases, leaving 13 bases between them. The CDR3 region is CASSQHASMDTEAFF. The CDR3 bases are TGTGCCAGCAGCCAACACGCTTCTATGGACACTGAAGCTTTCTTT.

The chain has TRBV11-2 and TRBJ2-5; tentatively, D is TRBD2 (5 bases). CDR3 size: 14 residues. Trimming removed 5 bases from V and 5 bases from J, with 15 bases in between. Germline V lookup: CDR1 SGHAT, CDR2 FQNNGV. The CDR3 DNA is TGTGCCAGCAGCCCCCCCAGTACGGGGGAGACCCAGTACTTC. Residues: CASSPPSTGETQYF.

There are a few counts of this clonotype. The chain recombines TRBV4-3 with TRBJ2-7; no clear D gene. V lost 0 bases, J lost 5 bases, and 8 bases lay in between. CDR1 and CDR2 (germline): LGHNA, YSLEER. This CDR3 comprises 13 residues. This CDR3 is CASSQERVDEQYF. The CDR3 bases are TGCGCCAGCAGCCAAGAAAGGGTGGACGAGCAGTACTTC.

The chain is built from TRBV28 and TRBJ2-1; D is possibly TRBD2 (5 bases). V was shortened by 2 bases and J by 4 bases, with 12 bases between the two germline ends. In germline, CDR1 is MDHEN, CDR2 SYDVKM. The CDR3 loop spans 15 amino acids. This chain's CDR3 is CASSLREPTYNEQFF. The CDR3 DNA reads TGTGCCAGCAGTTTACGGGAACCCACATACAATGAGCAGTTCTTC.

The chain is built from TRBV5-1 and TRBJ2-7; TRBD1 matches 8 bases. Germline-derived CDR1 and CDR2 are SGHRS and YFSETQ. This CDR3 is built from 15 residues. The J segment lost 3 bases and the V segment lost 4 bases, leaving 9 bases of the junction unmatched. CDR3 bases: TGCGCCAGCAGCCCCCTCGCGGGACAGGTCTACGAGCAGTACTTC. This gives the protein CASSPLAGQVYEQYF.

Of note for this clonotype: One end of the junction fails to match germline, which may point to a read error. The rearrangement uses TRBV6-5 and TRBJ2-7; 8 bases line up with TRBD1. CDR1 MNHEY and CDR2 SVGAGI come from the germline V gene. The CDR3 extends over 13 amino acids. CDR3 sequence reads: CASGYRGSYEQYF. The CDR3 DNA is TGTGCCAGCGGTTACAGGGGGTCCTACGAGCAGTACTTC.

A word on this clonotype: One end of the junction fails to match germline, which may point to a read error. This chain joins TRBV11-1 and TRBJ1-5; the D is unclear. The germline CDR1 and CDR2 sequences are SGHAT and FQDESV (reference sequence). The CDR3 extends over 14 amino acids. Here the CDR3 DNA reads TGTGCCAGCAGCTTAACGGGGTCAAATCAGCCCCGGCATTTT. Its translation: CASSLTGSNQPRHF.

This clonotype was seen repeatedly, ten times or more. V is TRBV28 and J is TRBJ2-7; D uncertain. The V gene's germline CDR1 is MDHEN and CDR2 SYDVKM. V gave up 7 bases and J gave up 6 bases, with 19 bases separating them. This CDR3 is 14 amino acids long. CDR3 sequence reads: CASTKGHKWGEQYF. The CDR3, as DNA: TGTGCCAGCACCAAAGGGCATAAATGGGGCGAGCAGTACTTC. Together with reference TRBV28 and TRBJ2-7, the CDR3 gives the full variable domain: DVKVTQSSRYLVKRTGEKVFLECVQDMDHENMFWYRQDPGLGLRLIYFSYDVKMKEKGDIPEGYSVSREKKERFSLILESASTNQTSMYLCASTKGHKWGEQYFGPGTRLTVT.

This clonotype came up many times. V gene TRBV5-1 combines with J gene TRBJ2-2; D remains ambiguous. The CDR3 is 16 amino acids. Looked up from germline, CDR1 is SGHRS and CDR2 is YFSETQ. V lost 1 base and J lost 3, with 13 bases in between. The CDR3 DNA sequence: TGCGCCAGCAGCTTGACGGCCCAGGCCGACACCGGGGAGCTGTTTTTT. Its translation is CASSLTAQADTGELFF. Full variable domain (outside the CDR3, taken from reference TRBV5-1 and TRBJ2-2): KAGVTQTPRYLIKTRGQQVTLSCSPISGHRSVSWYQQTPGQGLQFLFEYFSETQRNKGNFPGRFSGRQFSNSRSEMNVSTLELGDSALYLCASSLTAQADTGELFFGEGSRLTVL.

There are many counts of this clonotype. The chain joins TRBV20-1 to TRBJ2-1; D is unclear. V lost 4 bases and J 5 bases, leaving 12 bases between the germline ends. This CDR3 spans 13 amino acids. Germline CDR1 and CDR2: DFQATT and SNEGSKA (reference sequence). The DNA of the CDR3 is TGCAGTGCTATCCCGGATGTAAACAATGAGCAGTTCTTC. It encodes CSAIPDVNNEQFF.

This clonotype has more than one count but fewer than ten. This chain connects TRBV2 to TRBJ1-4; D uncertain. Germline values: CDR1 SNHLY, CDR2 FYNNEI. This CDR3 has 13 residues. V dropped 0 bases and J dropped 10 bases, with 9 bases sitting between them. The CDR3 spells CASSEARVGKLFF. CDR3 bases: TGTGCCAGCAGTGAAGCGCGAGTGGGAAAACTGTTTTTT. Variable domain in full (rest from reference TRBV2 and TRBJ1-4): EPEVTQTPSHQVTQMGQEVILRCVPISNHLYFYWYRQILGQKVEFLVSFYNNEISEKSEIFDDQFSVERPDGSNFTLKIRSTKLEDSAMYFCASSEARVGKLFFGSGTQLSVL.

The chain has TRBV14 and TRBJ1-1, with TRBD1 as a possible D gene (5 bases). The CDR3 has 15 amino acids. Between the trimmed V and J ends, which lost 4 bases and 4 bases, there was a span of 16 bases. Germline CDR1 and CDR2: SGHDN and FVKESK. This CDR3 reads CASSPRGAIITEAFF. CDR3 coding DNA: TGTGCCAGCAGCCCCAGAGGGGCCATCATCACTGAAGCTTTCTTT.

This chain links TRBV7-6 with TRBJ2-1, with D unresolved. Per germline, CDR1 SGHVS and CDR2 FNYEAQ. CDR3 length equals 13 residues. With 6 bases removed from V and 7 bases from J, the gap between germline ends came to 13 bases. Here the CDR3 reads CASRKRVGNEQFF. As DNA, the CDR3 is TGTGCCAGCAGGAAACGCGTGGGGAATGAGCAGTTCTTC. Complete variable domain (other parts from reference TRBV7-6 and TRBJ2-1): GAGVSQSPRYKVTKRGQDVALRCDPISGHVSLYWYRQALGQGPEFLTYFNYEAQQDKSGLPNDRFSAERPEGSISTLTIQRTEQRDSAMYRCASRKRVGNEQFFGPGTRLTVL.

The V gene is TRBV20-1, the J gene TRBJ1-1, with D tentatively TRBD1 (6 bases). CDR1 and CDR2 from the germline V gene are DFQATT and SNEGSKA (reference sequence). V lost 3 bases to trimming and J lost 2 bases, with 13 bases between them. The CDR3 length is 14 residues. In DNA form, the CDR3 reads TGCAGTGCTAGGCAACAGGGAGTTAACACTGAAGCTTTCTTT. It codes for CSARQQGVNTEAFF.

This clonotype occurred a few times. The rearrangement joins TRBV6-1 to TRBJ2-5, with D possibly TRBD2 on 5 matching bases. Germline V CDR1 and CDR2: MNHNS, SASEGT. Trimming took off 9 bases at V and 1 base at J, with 9 bases between the two ends. CDR3 length: 12 residues. The CDR3 sequence: CASTGFQETQYF. In nucleotides, the CDR3 is TGTGCCAGTACGGGATTCCAAGAGACCCAGTACTTC.

There are many counts of this clonotype. The V gene is TRBV4-2, the J gene TRBJ2-7, with 9 bases that match TRBD2. CDR1 and CDR2 (germline): LGHNA, YNFKEQ. The CDR3 totals 17 residues. The J segment lost 3 bases and the V segment lost 2 bases, leaving 11 bases of the junction unmatched. This CDR3 is CASSQSDSSGGNYEQYF. The CDR3 bases are TGTGCCAGCAGCCAATCTGATTCCAGCGGGGGGAACTACGAGCAGTACTTC.

This chain uses TRBV25-1 with TRBJ2-7; possible D gene TRBD1, 5 bases. Germline loops: CDR1 MGHDK, CDR2 SYGVNS. Trimming stripped 3 bases from V and 1 base from J, with 10 bases between. The CDR3 runs 14 residues. CDR3 bases: TGTGCCAGCAGTGAGGGATACAGGTCCTACGAGCAGTACTTC. Translation: CASSEGYRSYEQYF.

The rearrangement joins TRBV7-9 to TRBJ2-2; possibly TRBD2 for D (5 bases). From germline, CDR1 is SEHNR and CDR2 FQNEAQ (reference sequence). V dropped 5 bases and J dropped 4 bases, with 11 bases sitting between them. The CDR3 contains 14 residues. CDR3 residues: CASSPKAGTGELFF. DNA of the CDR3: TGTGCCAGCAGCCCTAAGGCGGGCACCGGGGAGCTGTTTTTT.

This clonotype appeared many times. The chain employs TRBV29-1 and TRBJ2-1, with D possibly being TRBD1 (5 bases). This CDR3 is built from 12 residues. The germline gives CDR1 SQVTM, CDR2 ANQGSEA. V was pared by 7 bases and J by 8 bases, with 15 bases between. The CDR3 loop reads CSGAKARDEQFF. In DNA, the CDR3 is TGCAGCGGAGCGAAGGCCAGGGATGAGCAGTTCTTC.

In its sample, this clonotype was seen a few times. The V call is TRBV29-1, the J call TRBJ1-2; D is unresolved. This CDR3 contains 13 residues. Germline V lookup: CDR1 SQVTM, CDR2 ANQGSEA. Trimming removed 0 bases at V and 4 bases at J, with 9 bases between. DNA for the CDR3: TGCAGCGTTGAAGAACGGGCCCGCTATGGCTACACCTTC. This codes for CSVEERARYGYTF.

In this sample, this clonotype turned up many times. The chain couples TRBV9 to TRBJ2-5, with 7 bases aligning to TRBD1. Germline values: CDR1 SGDLS, CDR2 YYNGEE. CDR3 length: 15 amino acids. Trimming cost V 4 bases and J 2 bases; bases outside gene matches: 8. Here the CDR3 reads CASSLRQGSQETQYF. The CDR3 DNA reads TGTGCCAGCAGCCTCCGACAGGGTAGTCAAGAGACCCAGTACTTC. The full variable domain, in which reference TRBV9 and TRBJ2-5 provide the parts outside the CDR3, is DSGVTQTPKHLITATGQRVTLRCSPRSGDLSVYWYQQSLDQGLQFLIQYYNGEERAKGNILERFSAQQFPDLHSELNLSSLELGDSALYFCASSLRQGSQETQYFGPGTRLLVL.